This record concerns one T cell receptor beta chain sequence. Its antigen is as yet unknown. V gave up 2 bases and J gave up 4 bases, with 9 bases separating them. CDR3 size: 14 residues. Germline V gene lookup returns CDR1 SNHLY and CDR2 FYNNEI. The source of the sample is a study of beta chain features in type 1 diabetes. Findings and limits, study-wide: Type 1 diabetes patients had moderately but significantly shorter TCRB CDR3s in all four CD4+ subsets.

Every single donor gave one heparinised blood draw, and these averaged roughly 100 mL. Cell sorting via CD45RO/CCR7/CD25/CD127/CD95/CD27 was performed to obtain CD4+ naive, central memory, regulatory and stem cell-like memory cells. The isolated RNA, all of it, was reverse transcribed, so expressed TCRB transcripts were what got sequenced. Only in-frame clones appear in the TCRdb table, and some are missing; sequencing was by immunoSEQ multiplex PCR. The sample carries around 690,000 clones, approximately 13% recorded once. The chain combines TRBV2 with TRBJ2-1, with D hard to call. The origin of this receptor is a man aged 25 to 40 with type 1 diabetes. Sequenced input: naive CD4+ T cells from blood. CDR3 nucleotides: TGTGCCAGCAGTGAACCAGCACGATACAATGAGCAGTTCTTC. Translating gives CASSEPARYNEQFF.